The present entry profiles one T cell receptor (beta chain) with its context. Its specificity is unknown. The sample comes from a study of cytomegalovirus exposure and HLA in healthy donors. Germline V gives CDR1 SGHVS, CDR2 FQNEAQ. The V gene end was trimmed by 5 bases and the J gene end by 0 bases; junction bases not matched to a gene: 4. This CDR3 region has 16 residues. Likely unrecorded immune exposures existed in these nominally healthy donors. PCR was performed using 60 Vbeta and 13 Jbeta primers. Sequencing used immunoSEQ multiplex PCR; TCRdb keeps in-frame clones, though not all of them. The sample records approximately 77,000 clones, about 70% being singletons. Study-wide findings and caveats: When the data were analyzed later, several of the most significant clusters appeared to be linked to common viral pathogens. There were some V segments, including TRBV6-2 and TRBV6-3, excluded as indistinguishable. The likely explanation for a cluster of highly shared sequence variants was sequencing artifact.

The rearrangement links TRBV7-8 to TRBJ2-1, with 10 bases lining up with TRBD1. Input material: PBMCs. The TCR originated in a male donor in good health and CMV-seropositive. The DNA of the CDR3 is TGTGCCAGCAGCGCCCGGACAGGGGGCTCCTACAATGAGCAGTTCTTC. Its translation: CASSARTGGSYNEQFF.